The present TCR beta chain was sequenced within a study of shared clonotypes between healthy human individuals. The data were produced by immunoSEQ multiplex PCR, yet TCRdb's version contains in-frame clones alone and is incomplete. The sample has approximately 1.4 million clones, roughly 98% seen once. The sample taken for sequencing was naive CD4+ T cells sorted from blood. The sample's subset: CD45RA+ positively selected. The sequence came from a man aged 30 to 45 in good health.

CDR3 DNA: TGTGCCAGCAGCTCCCTTAAGAGGGGGAACGAGCAGTACTTC. Its protein product is CASSSLKRGNEQYF. The rearrangement links TRBV11-2 to TRBJ2-7; D possibly corresponds to TRBD1 (6 bases). The germline CDR1 and CDR2 sequences are SGHAT and FQNNGV. Trimming took off 4 bases at V and 5 bases at J, with 15 bases between the two ends. The CDR3 runs to 14 residues.